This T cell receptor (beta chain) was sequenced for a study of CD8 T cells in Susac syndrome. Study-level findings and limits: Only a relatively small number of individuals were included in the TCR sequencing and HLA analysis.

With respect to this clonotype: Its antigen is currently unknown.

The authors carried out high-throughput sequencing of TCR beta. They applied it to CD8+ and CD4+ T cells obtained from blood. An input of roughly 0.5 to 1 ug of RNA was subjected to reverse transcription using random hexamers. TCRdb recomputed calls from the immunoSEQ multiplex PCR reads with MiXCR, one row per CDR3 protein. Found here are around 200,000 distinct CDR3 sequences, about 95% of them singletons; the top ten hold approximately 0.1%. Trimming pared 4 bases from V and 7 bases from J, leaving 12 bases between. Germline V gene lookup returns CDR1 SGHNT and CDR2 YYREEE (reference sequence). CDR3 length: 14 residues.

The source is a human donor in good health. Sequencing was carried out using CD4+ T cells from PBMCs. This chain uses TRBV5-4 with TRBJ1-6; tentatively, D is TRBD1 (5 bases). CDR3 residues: CASSVGRQNSPLHF. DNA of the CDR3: TGTGCCAGCAGCGTGGGACGGCAGAATTCACCCCTCCACTTT. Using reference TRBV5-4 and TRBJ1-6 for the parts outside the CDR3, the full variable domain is ETGVTQSPTHLIKTRGQQVTLRCSSQSGHNTVSWYQQALGQGPQFIFQYYREEENGRGNFPPRFSGLQFPNYSSELNVNALELDDSALYLCASSVGRQNSPLHFGNGTRLTVT.